What follows are 6 T cell receptor beta chains derived from one specimen sequenced in a study of cytotoxic CD8 clonotypes in ibrutinib-treated CLL. Only in-frame clones appear in the TCRdb table, and some are missing; sequencing was by immunoSEQ multiplex PCR. The data show about 44,000 clones, about 70% seen once. Sequencing was performed on PBMCs, taken after 12 months of ibrutinib treatment. These receptors came from a human donor with chronic lymphocytic leukemia.

This sequence joins TRBV11-2 and TRBJ1-5; D unclear. This CDR3 comprises 12 residues. The ends were cut back, 8 bases at V and 3 bases at J, with 8 bases in the middle. Germline V gene lookup returns CDR1 SGHAT and CDR2 FQNNGV. The CDR3 is CASGQNNQPQHF. CDR3 DNA: TGTGCCAGCGGGCAGAACAATCAGCCCCAGCATTTT.

In its sample, this clone was seen a few times. V and J are TRBV6-5 and TRBJ1-5; possibly TRBD1 for D (5 bases). CDR1 and CDR2 from the germline V gene are MNHEY and SVGAGI. V dropped 6 bases and J dropped 5 bases, with 14 bases sitting between them. This CDR3 comprises 14 residues. The CDR3 nucleotides read TGTGCCAGCAGCCGGACCACAGGAGATCAGCCCCAGCATTTT. This encodes CASSRTTGDQPQHF.

In its sample, this clone was seen a few times. V is TRBV6-1 and J is TRBJ1-4; TRBD1 agrees at 8 bases. V was clipped by 6 bases and J by 7 bases; unmatched bases: 4. This CDR3 is 13 amino acids long. Germline-derived CDR1 and CDR2 are MNHNS and SASEGT. CDR3 sequence: CASRRQGSEKLFF. DNA of the CDR3: TGTGCCAGCAGGAGACAGGGGAGTGAAAAACTGTTTTTT.

This clone was observed a few times. The chain is built from TRBV6-1 and TRBJ2-3; D is unclear. V dropped 4 bases and J dropped 3 bases, with 14 bases sitting between them. The CDR3 totals 15 residues. Germline V gene data show CDR1 as MNHNS and CDR2 as SASEGT. Here the CDR3 reads CASSALAGVTDTQYF. The CDR3 DNA reads as TGTGCCAGCAGTGCTTTAGCTGGGGTGACAGATACGCAGTATTTT.

J is TRBJ1-2 and V is TRBV7-9; D remains unclear. The germline V gene encodes CDR1 SEHNR and CDR2 FQNEAQ (reference sequence). This CDR3 spans 16 amino acids. Between the trimmed V and J ends, which lost 0 bases and 0 bases, there was a span of 11 bases. In DNA, the CDR3 is TGTGCCAGCAGCTTAGCGATGGTCAGAGCTAACTATGGCTACACCTTC. Its translation: CASSLAMVRANYGYTF. Looking up the rest from reference TRBV7-9 and TRBJ1-2 gives the full variable domain: DTGVSQNPRHKITKRGQNVTFRCDPISEHNRLYWYRQTLGQGPEFLTYFQNEAQLEKSRLLSDRFSAERPKGSFSTLEIQRTEQGDSAMYLCASSLAMVRANYGYTFGSGTRLTVV.

The chain has TRBV5-4 and TRBJ2-7; the D gene is possibly TRBD1 (5 bases). This CDR3 has 14 residues. The V end was cut by 4 bases, the J end by 3 bases, with 14 bases between. CDR1 is SGHNT, CDR2 YYREEE, per germline (reference sequence). Here the CDR3 reads CASSTDSGGYEQYF. CDR3 sequence (DNA): TGTGCCAGCAGCACCGACAGTGGCGGCTACGAGCAGTACTTC.